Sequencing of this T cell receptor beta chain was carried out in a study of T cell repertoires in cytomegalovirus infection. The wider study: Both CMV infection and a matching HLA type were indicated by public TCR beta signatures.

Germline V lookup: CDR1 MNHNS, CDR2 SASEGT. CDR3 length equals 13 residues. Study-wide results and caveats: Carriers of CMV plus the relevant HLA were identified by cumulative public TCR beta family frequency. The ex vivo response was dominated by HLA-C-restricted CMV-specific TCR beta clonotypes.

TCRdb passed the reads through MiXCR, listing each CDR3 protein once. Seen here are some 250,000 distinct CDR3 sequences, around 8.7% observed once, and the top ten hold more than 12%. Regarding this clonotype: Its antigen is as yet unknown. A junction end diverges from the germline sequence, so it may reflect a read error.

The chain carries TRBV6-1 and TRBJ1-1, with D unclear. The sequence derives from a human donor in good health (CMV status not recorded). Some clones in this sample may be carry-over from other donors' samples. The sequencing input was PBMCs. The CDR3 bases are TGTGCCAGCAGTTGGGGAAAGAACTCTGAAGCTTTCTTT. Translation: CASSWGKNSEAFF.